A selection of T cell receptor beta chains follows, all from one sample in a study of blood T cell repertoires in COVID-19. The repertoire was sequenced with immunoSEQ multiplex PCR; TCRdb's copy has only in-frame clones and lacks some. Of 150,000 to 200,000 clones listed, 82% are singletons. The sample comprised peripheral blood. The origin of the receptors is a woman aged 70-85 years with acute or convalescent COVID-19. The CDR3 runs from the conserved cysteine through the conserved F or W. The D gene is left open where the match is weak.

v_call d_call cdr3_aa
TRBV19 . CASSTILGGAGSNQPQHF
TRBV6-1 TRBD2 CASSAAGVGYEQYF
TRBV7-2 . CASSGRVTGEQFF
TRBV30 . CAWTQDPRWQYF
TRBV10-2 . CASSESKQFGNQPQHF
TRBV28 . CASSLWLASDTQYF
TRBV2 . CASSERLQGGNQPQHF
TRBV5-1 . CASSLGLAGPIYGYTF
TRBV5-1 . CASSLEGGQPQHF
TRBV7-9 . CASSFSMNTEAFF
TRBV4-1 TRBD2 CASSRERGRETGELFF
TRBV27 TRBD1 CASSSQGELGGYTF
TRBV28 TRBD1 CASISAGQENTEAFF
TRBV29-1 . CSVERQQETQYF
TRBV19 . CASSISRDNQPQHF
TRBV28 TRBD2 CASSPWGRGGADTQYF
TRBV3-1/TRBV3-2 TRBD1 CASSQGVDGTVDSGANVLTF
TRBV6-5 . CASSPDSETEAFF
TRBV11-2 . CASSLSGNEQFF
TRBV6-2/TRBV6-3 . CASSLTGNTEAFF